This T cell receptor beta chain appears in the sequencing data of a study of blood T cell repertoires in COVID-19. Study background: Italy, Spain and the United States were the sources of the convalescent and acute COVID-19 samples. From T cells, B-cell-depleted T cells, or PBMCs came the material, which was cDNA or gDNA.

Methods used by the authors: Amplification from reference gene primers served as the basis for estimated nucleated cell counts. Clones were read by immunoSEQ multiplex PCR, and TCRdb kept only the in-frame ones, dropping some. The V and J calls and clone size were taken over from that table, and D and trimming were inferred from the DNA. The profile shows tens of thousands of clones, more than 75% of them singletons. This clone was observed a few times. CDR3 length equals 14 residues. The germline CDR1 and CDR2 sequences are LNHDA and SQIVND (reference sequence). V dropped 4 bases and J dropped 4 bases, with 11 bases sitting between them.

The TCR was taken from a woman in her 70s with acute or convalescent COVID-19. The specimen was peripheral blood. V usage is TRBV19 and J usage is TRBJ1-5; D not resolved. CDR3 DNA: TGTGCCAGTAGTAGTCGGTCATCAAATCAGCCCCAGCATTTT. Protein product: CASSSRSSNQPQHF.